At least ten counts were recorded for the clone carrying this T cell receptor (beta chain). Every participating donor contributed roughly 10 milliliters of peripheral blood through a draw. The extraction recovered at least 6 micrograms of total RNA per sample. It was with a sample-barcoded 5' primer and a J-beta primer mix that a second PCR of roughly 7 to 12 cycles was run. In TCRdb, the 5' RACE reads were re-called with MiXCR into one record per CDR3 protein. The sample has approximately 800,000 distinct CDR3 sequences, 56% seen once. This CDR3 has 15 residues. The V gene end was trimmed by 0 bases and the J gene end by 2 bases; junction bases not matched to a gene: 3. In germline, CDR1 is SGDLS, CDR2 YYNGEE. These data are taken from a study of blood T cells in healthy people across ages.

What was sequenced was blood. The clonotype comes from a man aged 35 to 55 in good health. This rearrangement joins TRBV9 to TRBJ2-3, with TRBD2 matching 7 bases. In DNA, the CDR3 is TGTGCCAGCAGCGTAGGAGCGGGACCCACAGATACGCAGTATTTT. It translates to CASSVGAGPTDTQYF.